Reported below is one T cell receptor beta chain. Every bit of the isolated RNA underwent reverse transcription, so sequencing read expressed TCRB transcripts. Assay used: immunoSEQ multiplex PCR; TCRdb lists only in-frame clones, some missing. The repertoire includes nearly 350,000 clones, less than 10% of them detected once, and around 0.44% sits in the top ten. This CDR3 contains 14 residues. V lost 4 bases and J 1 base, leaving 8 bases between the germline ends. Germline lookup yields CDR1 SGHRS and CDR2 YFSETQ. The sample belongs to a study of beta chain features in type 1 diabetes. This TCR derives from a woman aged 18 to 35 in good health. Sample: central memory CD4+ T cells from blood. The J gene is TRBJ2-2, the V gene TRBV5-1; D is undetermined. The CDR3 loop reads CASSPGWNTGELFF. CDR3 nucleotides: TGCGCCAGCAGCCCGGGCTGGAACACCGGGGAGCTGTTTTTT.